This TCR beta chain was recovered during a study of T-cell reconstitution after alpha-beta-depleted transplantation in children. The CDR3 extends over 13 amino acids. Trimming left V 6 bases short and J 7 bases short, with 11 bases between. CDR1 is KGHDR and CDR2 is SFDVKD in the germline V gene. Regarding the study as a whole: The high TCRbeta diversity at day 60 in some patients came from surviving recipient T cells and thymic progenitors. Where alpha-beta T cells came from about two months after transplant was reportedly several hundred expanded graft clones.

Unique molecular identifiers were built into the TCRbeta library. MiXCR was run by TCRdb on the PCR reads, yielding one entry per CDR3 protein. The top ten hold roughly 4.7% of the sample, which has over 150,000 distinct CDR3 sequences, 5.5% to 7% seen once. At least ten counts were recorded for this clonotype. The antigen remains unidentified. The source was PBMCs, collected before TCRalphabeta/CD19-depleted stem cell transplant. The genes are TRBV24-1 and TRBJ2-2; D is unresolved. The sequence was collected from a girl under three years old with combined immunodeficiency, due to receive a stem cell transplant. CDR3 residues: CATSFPGHGELFF. CDR3 DNA: TGTGCCACCAGTTTTCCAGGTCACGGGGAGCTGTTTTTT.